This T cell receptor (beta chain) was found in a study of identical twins. This clonotype was picked up a small number of times. Each CDR3 protein is one row after TCRdb ran MiXCR on the 5' RACE reads. Of 500,000 or so distinct CDR3 sequences in the sample, 20% to 25% were seen once. This sample also appeared in a second study, on T cells expressing NK-cell markers. That study reports: About 1.0-7.0% of CD8+ T cells in over 5 donors belonged to dominant NKG2C+ clonotypes.

Sequencing was performed on CD4+ T cells sorted from blood. This TCR was sampled from a woman between 18 and 30 years old in good health.

The DNA of the CDR3 is TGTGCCAGCAGTTGGGACGGCTACACTGAAGCTTTCTTT. Translation gives CASSWDGYTEAFF. J is TRBJ1-1 and V is TRBV12-3 or TRBV12-4; D perhaps matches TRBD1 (5 bases). Trimming pared 4 bases from V and 3 bases from J, leaving 9 bases between. The CDR3 is 13 amino acids.